This is a list of T cell receptor beta chains from one sample in a study of T cells in Graves' hyperthyroidism and ophthalmopathy. From the multiplex PCR reads, TCRdb called clonotypes with MiXCR, one entry per CDR3 protein. This sample has roughly 300,000 distinct CDR3 sequences; 15% to 20% occur once, and the top ten carry approximately 54%. Specimen: blood. These TCRs come from a woman between 50 and 59 years old with Graves' hyperthyroidism. Each CDR3 is given with its conserved first and last residue. The D gene is left open where the match is weak. The size entry is marked missing in some rows and otherwise reads once, few, many or a size class.

j_gene	v_gene	d_gene	abundance	CDR3nt	CDR3aa
TRBJ1-2	TRBV28	TRBD1	many	TGTGCCAGCAGCTGGGGACAGAACTATGGCTACACCTTC	CASSWGQNYGYTF
TRBJ2-3	TRBV5-5	TRBD2	.	TGTGCCAGCAGCTTGGCCCCCCTAGCGGGAGGGCTCACAGATACGCAGTATTTT	CASSLAPLAGGLTDTQYF
TRBJ2-1	TRBV20-1	TRBD2	many	TGCAGTGCTAGAGGACTAGCGGAATACAATGAGCAGTTCTTC	CSARGLAEYNEQFF
TRBJ2-1	TRBV11-2	.	.	TGTGCCAGCAGCCCAGCGAGTTACAATGAGCAGTTCTTC	CASSPASYNEQFF
TRBJ1-4	TRBV28	TRBD1	once	TGTGCCAGTGGGACAGTGAAGAATGAAAAACTGTTTTTT	CASGTVKNEKLFF
TRBJ2-7	TRBV3-1	.	.	TGTGCCAGCAGCCCCGGGACCTCTCCCTACGAGCAGTACTTC	CASSPGTSPYEQYF
TRBJ2-3	TRBV7-8	.	.	TGTGCCAGCAGCCCGACTAGACTAGTCGATACGCAGTATTTT	CASSPTRLVDTQYF
TRBJ1-3	TRBV20-1	TRBD1	few	TGCAGTGCTAGAGATCCCCGGTCGACAGGGCGAAACACCATATATTTT	CSARDPRSTGRNTIYF
TRBJ2-1	TRBV12-3/TRBV12-4	TRBD2	many	TGTGCCAGCAGTGACGGACTAGCGGGGGTCGGCAATGAGCAGTTCTTC	CASSDGLAGVGNEQFF
TRBJ2-5	TRBV5-1	.	.	TGCGCCAGCAGCTTGAGGTCGAGGGAGACCCAGTACTTC	CASSLRSRETQYF
TRBJ2-7	TRBV20-1	TRBD2	few	TGCAGTGCTAGAGATGTACTAGCGGGCTCCTACGAGCAGTACTTC	CSARDVLAGSYEQYF
TRBJ2-5	TRBV4-1	.	.	TGCGCCAGCAAAGGACCGGACCAAGAGACCCAGTACTTC	CASKGPDQETQYF
TRBJ1-2	TRBV6-6	.	few	TGTGCCAGCAGTTACGAGCGCAGGGATGGCTACACCTTC	CASSYERRDGYTF
TRBJ2-3	TRBV5-1	.	.	TGCGCCAGCAGCTTGGGCCGGGGCCCAGATACGCAGTATTTT	CASSLGRGPDTQYF
TRBJ2-1	TRBV5-1	TRBD2	.	TGCGCCAGCAGCCGGAGGAGTGGGGGAGCGGGGGGGCCCCATGAGCAGTTCTTC	CASSRRSGGAGGPHEQFF
TRBJ2-7	TRBV6-1	TRBD1	many	TGTGCCAGCAGTTACCTTGAGACAGGGACCTACGAGCAGTACTTC	CASSYLETGTYEQYF
TRBJ1-2	TRBV5-6	TRBD1	many	TGTGCCAGCAGCTCCGAGGACAGGGGGCCTGGCTACACCTTC	CASSSEDRGPGYTF